What follows are 23 T cell receptor beta chains derived from one specimen sequenced in a study of shared clonotypes between healthy human individuals. Only in-frame clones appear in the TCRdb table, and some are missing; sequencing was by immunoSEQ multiplex PCR. The sample yields approximately 1,000,000 clones, approximately 80% seen once. Sequencing input: memory CD4+ T cells from PBMCs. Subset denoted: CD45RA-negative fraction. The receptors here all came from a man between 18 and 35 years old in good health. Some clones in this sample may be carry-over from other donors' samples.

The rearrangement joins TRBV7-2 to TRBJ1-2; TRBD1 is a possible D gene (5 bases). Germline CDR1 SGHTA, CDR2 FQGNSA. This CDR3 region has 14 residues. The V gene lost 6 bases and the J gene lost 5 bases, with 16 bases spanning the gap. CDR3 nucleotide sequence: TGTGCCAGCAGACCAGGGTACGGATTTTATGGCTACACCTTC. Its protein product is CASRPGYGFYGYTF.

This chain connects TRBV4-1 to TRBJ1-3, with 8 bases lining up with TRBD1. V dropped 0 bases and J dropped 4; count of bases not matched to a gene: 5. CDR3 size: 16 residues. The V gene's germline CDR1 is MGHRA and CDR2 YSYEKL. CDR3 residues: CASSQEGQGAGNTIYF. The CDR3 DNA sequence: TGCGCCAGCAGCCAAGAAGGGCAGGGGGCCGGAAACACCATATATTTT.

V usage is TRBV25-1 and J usage is TRBJ2-7; TRBD1 might be the D (6 bases). Trimming stripped 8 bases from V and 2 bases from J, with 10 bases between. This CDR3 has 12 residues. CDR1 MGHDK and CDR2 SYGVNS come from the germline V gene. CDR3 bases: TGTGCCAGCCTGGGGGCGACCTACGAGCAGTACTTC. Its protein product is CASLGATYEQYF.

This clone was counted a single time. V usage is TRBV7-9 and J usage is TRBJ2-7, with D maybe TRBD2 (5 bases). CDR1 SEHNR and CDR2 FQNEAQ come from the germline V gene (reference sequence). Trimming stripped 7 bases from V and 4 bases from J, with 11 bases between. The CDR3 extends over 12 amino acids. CDR3 amino acids: CASTPTGYEQYF. CDR3 nucleotide sequence: TGTGCCAGCACACCGACGGGGTACGAGCAGTACTTC.

This chain joins TRBV19 and TRBJ2-1, with 8 bases fitting TRBD1. J lost 15 bases, V lost 0 bases, and 7 bases had no gene match. Germline V lookup: CDR1 LNHDA, CDR2 SQIVND (reference sequence). The CDR3 is 13 residues long. The CDR3 here is CASSIDRTGTVFF. The CDR3 DNA reads as TGTGCCAGTAGTATAGACAGGACAGGGACGGTGTTCTTC.

The genes are TRBV5-1 and TRBJ2-7; 11 bases align to TRBD1. This CDR3 contains 18 residues. From germline, CDR1 is SGHRS and CDR2 YFSETQ. V lost 0 bases to trimming and J lost 6 bases; unmatched junction nucleotides: 14. The CDR3 spells CASSLAFGTGGTAGEQYF. In DNA, the CDR3 is TGCGCCAGCAGCTTGGCCTTTGGGACAGGGGGGACGGCTGGCGAGCAGTACTTC.

The chain has TRBV7-9 and TRBJ1-4; TRBD1 is a possible D gene (6 bases). Germline assignment: CDR1 SEHNR and CDR2 FQNEAQ (reference sequence). There are 16 residues in the CDR3. V was pared by 5 bases and J by 4 bases, with 17 bases between. DNA of the CDR3: TGTGCCAGCAGCACGAGACAGGCTCTGAGTAATGAAAAACTGTTTTTT. As protein: CASSTRQALSNEKLFF.

The chain couples TRBV25-1 to TRBJ2-1, with TRBD2 matching 15 bases. Germline lookup yields CDR1 MGHDK and CDR2 SYGVNS. V trimming: 3 bases; J trimming: 9 bases; junction bases outside the gene matches: 6. CDR3 length: 16 amino acids. DNA for the CDR3: TGTGCCAGCAGTGATGCTGGGACTAGCGGGAGGACTGAGCAGTTCTTC. It translates to CASSDAGTSGRTEQFF. Full variable domain (outside the CDR3, taken from reference TRBV25-1 and TRBJ2-1): EADIYQTPRYLVIGTGKKITLECSQTMGHDKMYWYQQDPGMELHLIHYSYGVNSTEKGDLSSESTVSRIRTEHFPLTLESARPSHTSQYLCASSDAGTSGRTEQFFGPGTRLTVL.

In nucleotides, the CDR3 is TGTGCCAGCAGCTTACACGGGACACCAACCTACGAGCAGTACTTC. Translated, it gives CASSLHGTPTYEQYF. The V gene is TRBV9, the J gene TRBJ2-7; D possibly corresponds to TRBD1 (6 bases). Trimming took 4 bases from V and 2 from J, leaving 16 bases between them. This CDR3 has 15 amino acids. Germline assignment: CDR1 SGDLS and CDR2 YYNGEE.

This clone showed up just once. The chain employs TRBV29-1 and TRBJ2-1; TRBD2 agrees at 11 bases. V lost 8 bases to trimming and J lost 6 bases; unmatched junction nucleotides: 12. Germline V gives CDR1 SQVTM, CDR2 ANQGSEA. This CDR3 is built from 15 residues. The CDR3 sequence is CSSLSLAGGGNEQFF. As DNA, the CDR3 is TGCAGCTCCCTTTCGCTAGCGGGAGGCGGCAATGAGCAGTTCTTC.

The rearrangement uses TRBV30 and TRBJ2-7; unclear D gene. V lost 2 bases, J lost 2 bases, and 7 bases lay in between. The CDR3 contains 12 residues. Looked up from germline, CDR1 is GTSNPN and CDR2 is SVGIG (reference sequence). CDR3 amino acids: CAWSLLTYEQYF. For the CDR3, the DNA is TGTGCCTGGAGTCTGCTTACCTACGAGCAGTACTTC.

V gene TRBV19 combines with J gene TRBJ1-5; tentative D call: TRBD1 (5 bases). Germline loops: CDR1 LNHDA, CDR2 SQIVND (reference sequence). Deletions cut 8 bases from V and 6 bases from J, with 20 bases between. The CDR3 extends over 15 amino acids. CDR3 protein: CASGMGGSYSQPQHF. CDR3 sequence (DNA): TGTGCCAGTGGGATGGGGGGGTCCTACAGTCAGCCCCAGCATTTT.

This chain uses TRBV28 with TRBJ2-7; 12 bases match TRBD2. Trimming took 7 bases from V and 2 from J; bases not matched to a gene: 6. CDR1 is MDHEN and CDR2 is SYDVKM in the germline V gene. This CDR3 region has 15 residues. The CDR3 nucleotides read TGTGCCAGCACCCCGACTAGCGGGAGCCCCTACGAGCAGTACTTC. Its protein product is CASTPTSGSPYEQYF.

The V gene is TRBV5-4, the J gene TRBJ2-6; 8 positions agree with TRBD1. The CDR3 totals 18 residues. Per the germline V gene, CDR1 is SGHNT and CDR2 is YYREEE (reference sequence). The junction had 9 bases not matched to a gene; V was cut back by 4 bases and J by 0 bases. DNA for the CDR3: TGTGCCAGCAGCAAAGGACAGGGCGGCCTCTCTGGGGCCAACGTCCTGACTTTC. This encodes CASSKGQGGLSGANVLTF. The full variable domain, completed using reference TRBV5-4 and TRBJ2-6, is ETGVTQSPTHLIKTRGQQVTLRCSSQSGHNTVSWYQQALGQGPQFIFQYYREEENGRGNFPPRFSGLQFPNYSSELNVNALELDDSALYLCASSKGQGGLSGANVLTFGAGSRLTVL.

To note about this clone: Other DNA sequences in this specimen translate into the identical CDR3. The chain combines TRBV6-1 with TRBJ1-2; unclear D gene. With 0 bases removed from V and 1 base from J, the gap between germline ends came to 0 bases. Germline V gene sequence: CDR1 MNHNS, CDR2 SASEGT. The CDR3 sequence is 12 residues long. CDR3 region: CASSEANYGYTF. The CDR3, as DNA: TGTGCCAGCAGTGAAGCTAACTATGGCTACACCTTC.

The chain joins TRBV29-1 to TRBJ2-3, with TRBD1 as a possible D gene (6 bases). The CDR3 extends over 14 amino acids. With 3 bases removed from V and 1 base from J, the gap between germline ends came to 11 bases. CDR1 SQVTM and CDR2 ANQGSEA come from the germline V gene. The CDR3 loop reads CSVEDSLGTDTQYF. The CDR3 DNA sequence: TGCAGCGTTGAGGACAGTCTTGGCACAGATACGCAGTATTTT.

The chain carries TRBV9 and TRBJ2-2; D gene uncertain. Germline lookup yields CDR1 SGDLS and CDR2 YYNGEE. CDR3 length: 15 residues. V lost 0 bases and J lost 3, with 9 bases in between. CDR3 region: CASSVEGGDTGELFF. The CDR3, as DNA: TGTGCCAGCAGCGTAGAGGGTGGGGACACCGGGGAGCTGTTTTTT.

The J gene is TRBJ2-6, the V gene TRBV28, with TRBD1 matching 7 bases. The CDR3 spans 17 residues. V lost 10 bases and J lost 0; bases outside the gene matches: 12. Germline V CDR1 and CDR2: MDHEN, SYDVKM. CDR3 bases: TGTGCCATCCTACAAGGGGGCAGTCACTCTGGGGCCAACGTCCTGACTTTC. This translates into CAILQGGSHSGANVLTF.

V usage is TRBV7-6 and J usage is TRBJ2-7, with a possible D match to TRBD1 (5 bases). From germline, CDR1 is SGHVS and CDR2 FNYEAQ. V dropped 3 bases and J dropped 7 bases, with 13 bases sitting between them. The CDR3 runs to 13 residues. CDR3 residues: CASSLDTLGEQYF. The CDR3 region has the DNA TGTGCCAGCAGCTTGGACACCCTGGGGGAGCAGTACTTC.

The V call is TRBV5-1, the J call TRBJ1-1, with 8 bases lining up with TRBD1. Germline trimming cut 0 bases from V and 0 bases from J; bases unmatched to any gene: 7. From germline, CDR1 is SGHRS and CDR2 YFSETQ. The CDR3 consists of 17 residues. CDR3 sequence reads: CASSLAGTGGMNTEAFF. CDR3 in DNA: TGCGCCAGCAGCTTGGCCGGGACAGGAGGAATGAACACTGAAGCTTTCTTT. Full variable domain (remainder filled in from reference TRBV5-1 and TRBJ1-1): KAGVTQTPRYLIKTRGQQVTLSCSPISGHRSVSWYQQTPGQGLQFLFEYFSETQRNKGNFPGRFSGRQFSNSRSEMNVSTLELGDSALYLCASSLAGTGGMNTEAFFGQGTRLTVV.

This sequence joins TRBV4-3 and TRBJ2-7, with D unresolved. V was trimmed by 1 base and J by 0 bases, leaving 10 bases between them. Germline V gene lookup returns CDR1 LGHNA and CDR2 YSLEER. The CDR3 spans 15 residues. CDR3 sequence: CASSQAFTLSYEQYF. DNA for the CDR3: TGCGCCAGCAGCCAAGCGTTTACCCTCTCCTACGAGCAGTACTTC.

This clone has just a few counts. This sequence joins TRBV5-6 and TRBJ1-2; 7 nucleotides match TRBD1. CDR1 SGHDT and CDR2 YYEEEE come from the germline V gene. The trim removed 1 base at V and 4 bases at J, leaving 7 bases unmatched. The CDR3 runs 15 residues. The CDR3 DNA reads TGTGCCAGCAGCTTGCCCGGGACAGAGGTCTATGGCTACACCTTC. Encoded protein: CASSLPGTEVYGYTF.

The chain joins TRBV19 to TRBJ1-4; 7 nucleotides line up with TRBD1. The ends lost 6 bases at V and 0 bases at J; junction bases unmatched: 4. This CDR3 comprises 15 residues. Germline V CDR1 and CDR2: LNHDA, SQIVND (reference sequence). For the CDR3, the DNA is TGTGCCAGTAGGGGACAGTCCGCAACTAATGAAAAACTGTTTTTT. It is translated as CASRGQSATNEKLFF.